Listed below are T cell receptor beta chains from one sample, sequenced in a study of cytomegalovirus exposure and HLA in healthy donors. TCRdb keeps only in-frame clones here, not all; method: immunoSEQ multiplex PCR. The table has 120,000 or so clones, about 88% seen once; the top ten hold approximately 1.1%. Material for sequencing was PBMCs. All receptors derive from a woman under 30 in good health and CMV-seronegative. Both conserved end residues are part of each CDR3. Each record gives: J gene, D gene, CDR3 length, clone size, V gene, CDR3 protein, CDR3 DNA. D genes are given only for firm matches. Expanded clones get a size class; other rows say once, few or many, or leave the size out.

j_gene: TRBJ1-4
d_gene: TRBD1
len: 16
abundance: NA
v_gene: TRBV28
CDR3aa: CASVPGQGVTNEKLFF
CDR3nt: TGTGCCAGCGTCCCGGGACAGGGGGTAACTAATGAAAAACTGTTTTTT

j_gene: TRBJ1-5
d_gene: TRBD1
len: 17
abundance: NA
v_gene: TRBV10-3
CDR3aa: CAIRSGQGTYSNQPQHF
CDR3nt: TGTGCCATCAGGTCGGGACAGGGGACCTATAGCAATCAGCCCCAGCATTTT

j_gene: TRBJ2-1
d_gene: TRBD2
len: 13
abundance: once
v_gene: TRBV19
CDR3aa: CASRSGGDIEQFF
CDR3nt: TGTGCCAGTAGAAGCGGGGGAGATATTGAGCAGTTCTTC

j_gene: TRBJ1-6
d_gene: NA
len: 15
abundance: NA
v_gene: TRBV18
CDR3aa: CASSPTRGDDSPLHF
CDR3nt: TGTGCCAGCTCACCAACCCGGGGAGATGATTCACCCCTCCACTTT

j_gene: TRBJ1-2
d_gene: TRBD1
len: 15
abundance: NA
v_gene: TRBV6-5
CDR3aa: CASRTNRGMNYGYTF
CDR3nt: TGTGCCAGCAGGACAAACAGGGGAATGAACTATGGCTACACCTTC

j_gene: TRBJ2-3
d_gene: NA
len: 9
abundance: few
v_gene: TRBV20-1
CDR3aa: CWAGDTQYF
CDR3nt: TGCTGGGCGGGAGATACGCAGTATTTT

j_gene: TRBJ2-1
d_gene: TRBD1
len: 14
abundance: NA
v_gene: TRBV5-1
CDR3aa: CASSYRQGANEQFF
CDR3nt: TGCGCCAGCAGCTACCGACAGGGGGCTAATGAGCAGTTCTTC

j_gene: TRBJ1-5
d_gene: TRBD1
len: 16
abundance: NA
v_gene: TRBV7-8
CDR3aa: CASSSDRGQRNQPQHF
CDR3nt: TGTGCCAGCAGCTCAGACAGGGGGCAGCGCAATCAGCCCCAGCATTTT

j_gene: TRBJ2-2
d_gene: TRBD2
len: 14
abundance: NA
v_gene: TRBV6-6
CDR3aa: CASSYAGVGGELFF
CDR3nt: TGTGCCAGCAGTTATGCGGGGGTTGGCGGGGAGCTGTTTTTT

j_gene: TRBJ2-3
d_gene: NA
len: 14
abundance: NA
v_gene: TRBV5-1
CDR3aa: CASVQGGTADTQYF
CDR3nt: TGCGCCAGCGTTCAGGGGGGCACAGCAGATACGCAGTATTTT

j_gene: TRBJ1-2
d_gene: TRBD1
len: 16
abundance: NA
v_gene: TRBV4-2
CDR3aa: CASSQAPSGQDYGYTF
CDR3nt: TGTGCCAGCAGCCAAGCACCGAGCGGACAGGACTATGGCTACACCTTC

j_gene: TRBJ1-1
d_gene: NA
len: 16
abundance: NA
v_gene: TRBV6-1
CDR3aa: CASSVGITKIMTEAFF
CDR3nt: TGTGCCAGCAGTGTCGGTATAACTAAGATTATGACTGAAGCTTTCTTT

j_gene: TRBJ1-1
d_gene: TRBD1
len: 15
abundance: NA
v_gene: TRBV19
CDR3aa: CASMETGPMNTEAFF
CDR3nt: TGTGCCAGTATGGAGACAGGGCCCATGAACACTGAAGCTTTCTTT

j_gene: TRBJ2-2
d_gene: TRBD2
len: 16
abundance: NA
v_gene: TRBV7-9
CDR3aa: CASSHEPGLATGELFF
CDR3nt: TGTGCCAGCAGCCACGAGCCGGGACTAGCCACCGGGGAGCTGTTTTTT

j_gene: TRBJ2-7
d_gene: TRBD1
len: 14
abundance: NA
v_gene: TRBV14
CDR3aa: CASSTLDRAFEQYF
CDR3nt: TGTGCCAGCAGCACCCTGGACAGGGCGTTCGAGCAGTACTTC

j_gene: TRBJ1-1
d_gene: NA
len: 15
abundance: NA
v_gene: TRBV27
CDR3aa: CASVSVLQGNTEAFF
CDR3nt: TGTGCCAGTGTCTCCGTGTTACAGGGGAACACTGAAGCTTTCTTT

j_gene: TRBJ2-7
d_gene: TRBD1
len: 15
abundance: NA
v_gene: TRBV28
CDR3aa: CASSPPGTGAYEQYF
CDR3nt: TGTGCCAGCAGTCCCCCCGGGACAGGGGCCTACGAGCAGTACTTC

j_gene: TRBJ2-7
d_gene: NA
len: 16
abundance: NA
v_gene: TRBV4-3
CDR3aa: CASSQARGLNSYEQYF
CDR3nt: TGCGCCAGCAGCCAAGCCAGGGGCTTGAACTCCTACGAGCAGTACTTC

j_gene: TRBJ1-4
d_gene: NA
len: 14
abundance: NA
v_gene: TRBV6-5
CDR3aa: CASSWGQGGEKLFF
CDR3nt: TGTGCCAGCAGTTGGGGACAAGGAGGTGAAAAACTGTTTTTT

j_gene: TRBJ2-1
d_gene: TRBD2
len: 16
abundance: NA
v_gene: TRBV15
CDR3aa: CATSTSSILATNEQFF
CDR3nt: TGTGCCACCAGCACCAGCTCTATACTAGCGACCAATGAGCAGTTCTTC

j_gene: TRBJ2-7
d_gene: TRBD2
len: 16
abundance: once
v_gene: TRBV7-6
CDR3aa: CASSPRLAGAPYEQYF
CDR3nt: TGTGCCAGCAGCCCGCGACTAGCGGGGGCTCCCTACGAGCAGTACTTC

j_gene: TRBJ1-4
d_gene: TRBD1
len: 15
abundance: NA
v_gene: TRBV5-4
CDR3aa: CASSLGEGTGGKLFF
CDR3nt: TGTGCCAGCAGCTTGGGCGAAGGGACAGGGGGAAAACTGTTTTTT

j_gene: TRBJ1-2
d_gene: NA
len: 18
abundance: NA
v_gene: TRBV27
CDR3aa: CASSPWAAGNKANYGYTF
CDR3nt: TGTGCCAGCAGCCCTTGGGCGGCAGGGAACAAAGCTAACTATGGCTACACCTTC

j_gene: TRBJ1-4
d_gene: NA
len: 15
abundance: NA
v_gene: TRBV7-2
CDR3aa: CASSFQGLINEKLFF
CDR3nt: TGTGCCAGCAGCTTCCAGGGGCTGATTAATGAAAAACTGTTTTTT

j_gene: TRBJ1-1
d_gene: NA
len: 11
abundance: NA
v_gene: TRBV28
CDR3aa: CASSLLDEAFF
CDR3nt: TGTGCCAGCAGTTTATTAGATGAAGCTTTCTTT

j_gene: TRBJ1-4
d_gene: TRBD1
len: 15
abundance: once
v_gene: TRBV7-9
CDR3aa: CASSDRQGGNEKLFF
CDR3nt: TGTGCCAGCAGCGACCGACAGGGGGGAAATGAAAAACTGTTTTTT

j_gene: TRBJ1-1
d_gene: NA
len: 14
abundance: NA
v_gene: TRBV27
CDR3aa: CASTPGRGDTEAFF
CDR3nt: TGTGCCAGCACCCCGGGCAGGGGAGACACTGAAGCTTTCTTT

j_gene: TRBJ2-5
d_gene: NA
len: 11
abundance: NA
v_gene: TRBV5-1
CDR3aa: CASSFSETQYF
CDR3nt: TGCGCCAGCAGCTTCTCTGAGACCCAGTACTTC

j_gene: TRBJ1-5
d_gene: NA
len: 13
abundance: NA
v_gene: TRBV30
CDR3aa: CAWSGTRNQPQHF
CDR3nt: TGTGCCTGGTCTGGGACACGCAATCAGCCCCAGCATTTT